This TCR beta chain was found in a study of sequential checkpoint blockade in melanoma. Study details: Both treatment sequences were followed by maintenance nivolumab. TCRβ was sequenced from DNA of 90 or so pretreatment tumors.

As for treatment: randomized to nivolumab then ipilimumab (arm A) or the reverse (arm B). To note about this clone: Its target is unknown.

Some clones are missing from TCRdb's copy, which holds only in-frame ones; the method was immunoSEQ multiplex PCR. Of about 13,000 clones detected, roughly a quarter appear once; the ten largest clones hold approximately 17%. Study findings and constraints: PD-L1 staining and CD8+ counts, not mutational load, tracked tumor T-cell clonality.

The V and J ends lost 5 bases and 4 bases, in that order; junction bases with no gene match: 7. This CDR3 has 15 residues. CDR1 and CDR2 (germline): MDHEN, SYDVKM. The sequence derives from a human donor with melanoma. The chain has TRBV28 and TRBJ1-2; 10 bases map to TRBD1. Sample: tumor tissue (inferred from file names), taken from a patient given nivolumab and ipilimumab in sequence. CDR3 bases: TGTGCCAGCAGTCCATACCGGGACAGGGGCTATGGCTACACCTTC. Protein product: CASSPYRDRGYGYTF.